A single sample gave rise to the 9 T cell receptor beta chains below, sequenced in a study of T cell responses to AZD1222 COVID-19 vaccine. The assay was immunoSEQ multiplex PCR, and TCRdb's table has in-frame clones only and misses some. Of 90,000 to 120,000 clones in the sample, about 82% were seen once. This specimen was peripheral blood, taken on day 0 of AZD1222 vaccination. These receptors were taken from an adult in good health.

This clone appeared a few times. The chain joins TRBV27 to TRBJ2-3, with TRBD2 matching over 7 bases. Germline values: CDR1 MNHEY, CDR2 SMNVEV (reference sequence). This CDR3 has 15 residues. Unmatched junction bases numbered 7, after V lost 1 base and J lost 6 bases. In DNA, the CDR3 is TGTGCCAGCAGTTTATTCGGGGGGATTTCGGATACGCAGTATTTT. It yields the protein CASSLFGGISDTQYF.

The chain recombines TRBV10-3 with TRBJ2-3; D unclear. V lost 1 base, J lost 5 bases, and 10 bases lay in between. Germline CDR1 ENHRY, CDR2 SYGVKD. This CDR3 region has 14 residues. The CDR3 protein is CAISELVHEDTQYF. The DNA of the CDR3 is TGTGCCATCAGTGAGTTAGTGCATGAAGATACGCAGTATTTT.

This clone has only one observation. The V and J genes are TRBV28 and TRBJ1-1; D unresolved. From germline, CDR1 is MDHEN and CDR2 SYDVKM. The V end lost 7 bases, the J end lost 0 bases, and 12 bases lay between the germline ends. The CDR3 covers 14 residues. CDR3: CASTFGSVNTEAFF. CDR3 coding DNA: TGTGCCAGCACCTTTGGATCAGTGAACACTGAAGCTTTCTTT.

This chain connects TRBV28 to TRBJ2-5; D is tentatively TRBD1 or TRBD2 (6 bases each). The germline V gene encodes CDR1 MDHEN and CDR2 SYDVKM. The V gene lost 6 bases and the J gene lost 5 bases, with 13 bases spanning the gap. This CDR3 region has 13 residues. The CDR3 loop is CASRATGRETQYF. CDR3 nucleotides: TGTGCCAGCAGAGCTACAGGGAGGGAGACCCAGTACTTC.

The chain carries TRBV19 and TRBJ2-3; 9 bases agree with TRBD1. The CDR3 runs to 16 residues. J gave up 0 bases and V 1 base, and 2 bases lay outside the gene matches. Germline V gene lookup returns CDR1 LNHDA and CDR2 SQIVND (reference sequence). CDR3 residues: CASSIGGTGSTDTQYF. The CDR3 nucleotides read TGTGCCAGTAGTATAGGAGGGACAGGGAGCACAGATACGCAGTATTTT.

This clone was found a few times. The rearrangement joins TRBV2 to TRBJ1-1, with 7 bases aligning to TRBD1. Per the germline V gene, CDR1 is SNHLY and CDR2 is FYNNEI. The CDR3 loop spans 13 amino acids. The V and J ends lost 8 bases and 2 bases, in that order; junction bases with no gene match: 5. CDR3 DNA sequence: TGTGCCAGCCGGGACAGCCTAAACACTGAAGCTTTCTTT. It is translated as CASRDSLNTEAFF.

This clone was counted a few times. The chain recombines TRBV4-3 with TRBJ2-5, with 10 bases fitting TRBD2. CDR3 size: 16 residues. J lost 0 bases, V lost 1 base, and 2 bases had no gene match. Germline V lookup: CDR1 LGHNA, CDR2 YSLEER. The CDR3 spells CASSQGSGGDQETQYF. The CDR3 DNA follows: TGCGCCAGCAGCCAAGGAAGCGGGGGGGACCAAGAGACCCAGTACTTC.

The chain employs TRBV6-5 and TRBJ1-5; the D gene is possibly TRBD1 (5 bases). Between the trimmed V and J ends, which lost 6 bases and 3 bases, there was a span of 12 bases. The CDR3 runs to 14 residues. Looked up from germline, CDR1 is MNHEY and CDR2 is SVGAGI. The CDR3 DNA reads TGTGCCAGCAGCCCAGGGACGGCCAATCAGCCCCAGCATTTT. Encoded protein: CASSPGTANQPQHF.

V usage is TRBV27 and J usage is TRBJ2-7; 9 bases map to TRBD2. The CDR3 is 16 residues long. CDR1 is MNHEY and CDR2 is SMNVEV in the germline V gene (reference sequence). With V trimmed by 5 bases and J by 4 bases, 12 bases remained unmatched. CDR3 DNA: TGTGCCAGCAGTGCTGCCCCTAGCGGGGTTATTTACGAGCAGTACTTC. Translated: CASSAAPSGVIYEQYF.